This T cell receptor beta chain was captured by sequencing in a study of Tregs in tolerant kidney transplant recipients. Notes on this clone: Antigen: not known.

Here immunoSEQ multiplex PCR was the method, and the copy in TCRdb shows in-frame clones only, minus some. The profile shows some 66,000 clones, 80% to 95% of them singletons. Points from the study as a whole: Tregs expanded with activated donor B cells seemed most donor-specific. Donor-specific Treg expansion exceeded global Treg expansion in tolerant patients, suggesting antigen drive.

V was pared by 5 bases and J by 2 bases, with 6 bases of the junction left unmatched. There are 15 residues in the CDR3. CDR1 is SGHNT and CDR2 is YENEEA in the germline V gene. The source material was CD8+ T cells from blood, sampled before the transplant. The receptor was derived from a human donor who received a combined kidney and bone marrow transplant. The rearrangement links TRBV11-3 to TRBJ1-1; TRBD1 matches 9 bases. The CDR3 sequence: CASSPRQGVNTEAFF. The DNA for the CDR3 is TGTGCCAGCAGCCCCCGACAGGGGGTCAACACTGAAGCTTTCTTT.